The 20 T cell receptor beta chains in this list originate from one sample, sequenced in a study of blood T cells in healthy people across ages. A second PCR, run for about 7 to 11 cycles, used a sample-barcoded 5' primer plus a J-beta primer mix. Via MiXCR, TCRdb re-called the 5' RACE reads, giving one row per CDR3 protein. The profile shows 910,000 or so distinct CDR3 sequences, roughly 51% of them singletons. Material: blood. The origin of the receptors is a woman between 55 and 75 years old in good health.

This clonotype appeared a few times. The chain uses TRBV7-9 and TRBJ2-7; D unclear. CDR3 length equals 15 residues. Germline V gene data show CDR1 as SEHNR and CDR2 as FQNEAQ (reference sequence). The V end lost 4 bases, the J end lost 0 bases, and 13 bases lay between the germline ends. This chain's CDR3 is CASSSGGLSSYEQYF. The CDR3 region has the DNA TGTGCCAGCAGCTCCGGCGGTCTAAGCTCCTACGAGCAGTACTTC.

The CDR3 DNA is TGTGCCAGCAGCCAAGGGGGCGGGACCTACAATGAGCAGTTCTTC. Translation: CASSQGGGTYNEQFF. The J gene is TRBJ2-1, the V gene TRBV3-1; D perhaps matches TRBD2 (6 bases). CDR3 length: 15 amino acids. Germline values: CDR1 LGHDT, CDR2 YNNKEL (reference sequence). Trimming took off 1 base at V and 2 bases at J, with 9 bases between the two ends.

This clonotype has only a few counts. The chain joins TRBV12-3 or TRBV12-4 to TRBJ2-3, with 7 bases matching TRBD2. The CDR3 consists of 14 residues. V lost 7 bases to trimming and J lost 2 bases; unmatched junction nucleotides: 6. CDR3 residues: CASNKLATTDTQYF. For the CDR3, the DNA is TGTGCCAGCAACAAACTAGCGACCACAGATACGCAGTATTTT.

The chain couples TRBV29-1 to TRBJ2-3, with D hard to call. The V and J ends lost 6 bases and 6 bases respectively, with 13 bases between them. The germline V gene encodes CDR1 SQVTM and CDR2 ANQGSEA. The CDR3 is made up of 12 amino acids. DNA of the CDR3: TGCAGCGTCACAAACCTAGACGATACGCAGTATTTT. This translates into CSVTNLDDTQYF.

CDR3: CASSLEPLSYNEQFF. The CDR3 nucleotides read TGCGCCAGCAGCTTGGAACCCTTAAGCTACAATGAGCAGTTCTTC. The J gene is TRBJ2-1, the V gene TRBV5-1; D gene unclear. Per the germline V gene, CDR1 is SGHRS and CDR2 is YFSETQ. There are 15 residues in the CDR3. The V end was cut by 0 bases, the J end by 3 bases, with 10 bases between.

The chain carries TRBV29-1 and TRBJ1-2; D call uncertain. Germline lookup yields CDR1 SQVTM and CDR2 ANQGSEA. Trimming removed 7 bases at V and 4 bases at J, with 10 bases between. The CDR3 sequence is 11 residues long. CDR3 DNA: TGCAGCGCCGCAATGGCCTATGGCTACACCTTC. Residues: CSAAMAYGYTF.

This chain uses TRBV20-1 with TRBJ2-3; 10 bases are shared with TRBD2. Germline V gene data show CDR1 as DFQATT and CDR2 as SNEGSKA (reference sequence). Germline trimming cut 8 bases from V and 5 bases from J; bases unmatched to any gene: 10. CDR3 length: 14 residues. The chain's CDR3 is CSPLLAGERDTQYF. CDR3 sequence (DNA): TGCAGTCCCCTCCTAGCGGGAGAAAGAGATACGCAGTATTTT.

The chain combines TRBV4-1 with TRBJ2-7; D may correspond to TRBD1 or TRBD2 (5 bases each). The J call may be in error: the DNA end matches TRBJ2-4 better. From germline, CDR1 is MGHRA and CDR2 YSYEKL. This CDR3 spans 18 amino acids. CDR3 in amino acids: CASSRDQSAVPSWNIQYF. The CDR3 bases are TGCGCCAGCAGCCGGGACCAGTCGGCAGTGCCTTCGTGGAACATTCAGTACTTC.

The chain carries TRBV20-1 and TRBJ2-1; TRBD2 agrees at 7 bases. The trim removed 1 base at V and 0 bases at J, leaving 9 bases unmatched. The CDR3 covers 17 residues. CDR1 is DFQATT and CDR2 is SNEGSKA in the germline V gene (reference sequence). CDR3 DNA: TGCAGTGCTAGAGTTCGGCTAGCGGTACACTCCTACAATGAGCAGTTCTTC. Translated: CSARVRLAVHSYNEQFF.

This clonotype was observed a handful of times. The chain links TRBV7-8 to TRBJ1-2, with unresolved D. Germline V gives CDR1 SGHVS, CDR2 FQNEAQ. V lost 5 bases and J lost 7, with 17 bases in between. CDR3 length equals 14 residues. The chain's CDR3 is CASSPWPVRAGYTF. CDR3 coding DNA: TGTGCCAGCAGCCCCTGGCCAGTGCGGGCTGGCTACACCTTC.

The rearrangement uses TRBV20-1 and TRBJ2-4; 13 bases are shared with TRBD2. The CDR3 consists of 13 residues. Germline V CDR1 and CDR2: DFQATT, SNEGSKA (reference sequence). Unmatched junction bases numbered 5, after V lost 3 bases and J lost 12 bases. Here the CDR3 reads CSARGTSGISQYF. Here the CDR3 DNA reads TGCAGTGCTAGGGGGACTAGCGGGATTAGTCAGTACTTC.

This clonotype turned up a few times. The chain couples TRBV4-1 to TRBJ2-3, with no clear D. The germline V and J ends were trimmed by 0 bases and 2 bases, with 9 bases remaining between them. Germline V lookup: CDR1 MGHRA, CDR2 YSYEKL. CDR3 length equals 15 residues. The CDR3: CASSQEGVNTDTQYF. The CDR3 region has the DNA TGCGCCAGCAGCCAAGAAGGCGTAAACACAGATACGCAGTATTTT.

In its sample, this clonotype was seen a few times. The chain employs TRBV24-1 and TRBJ2-3; 8 bases are shared with TRBD1. Germline assignment: CDR1 KGHDR and CDR2 SFDVKD. The CDR3 has 18 residues. V was clipped by 4 bases and J by 0 bases; unmatched bases: 11. The CDR3: CATSDRSRGLGSTDTQYF. CDR3 coding DNA: TGTGCCACCAGTGACCGCAGCAGGGGGCTCGGTAGCACAGATACGCAGTATTTT.

The J gene is TRBJ1-6, the V gene TRBV9; D ambiguous. Trimming cost V 5 bases and J 3 bases, with 9 bases left between them. Germline V CDR1 and CDR2: SGDLS, YYNGEE. This CDR3 spans 14 amino acids. CDR3 sequence reads: CASSYTYYNSPLHF. The CDR3 region has the DNA TGTGCCAGCAGTTACACCTACTATAATTCACCCCTCCACTTT.

This clonotype was picked up one time. The chain joins TRBV7-9 to TRBJ2-6; TRBD2 aligns across 8 bases. V lost 4 bases, J lost 0 bases, and 8 bases stayed unmatched. The CDR3 is made up of 18 amino acids. Germline CDR1 and CDR2: SEHNR and FQNEAQ (reference sequence). CDR3 sequence: CASSSWGGGNSGANVLTF. The CDR3, as DNA: TGTGCCAGCAGCTCTTGGGGCGGGGGGAACTCTGGGGCCAACGTCCTGACTTTC.

This clonotype has just a few counts. The chain carries TRBV29-1 and TRBJ2-4; D not resolved. The CDR3 consists of 14 residues. Germline-derived CDR1 and CDR2 are SQVTM and ANQGSEA. With 0 bases removed from V and 2 bases from J, the gap between germline ends came to 8 bases. As DNA, the CDR3 is TGCAGCGTTGAAGAGATTACTTCCAAAAACATTCAGTACTTC. Amino acid sequence: CSVEEITSKNIQYF.

This clonotype was picked up one time. The V gene is TRBV30, the J gene TRBJ2-5, with a tentative D call TRBD1 (6 bases). CDR1 and CDR2 from the germline V gene are GTSNPN and SVGIG (reference sequence). The CDR3 covers 14 residues. With 0 bases removed from V and 5 bases from J, the gap between germline ends came to 13 bases. This CDR3 reads CAWSVQGGTETQYF. The CDR3 coding sequence is TGTGCCTGGAGTGTACAGGGCGGCACGGAGACCCAGTACTTC.

The J gene is TRBJ2-4, the V gene TRBV4-1; 7 positions match TRBD1. Trimming took 1 base from V and 9 from J; bases not matched to a gene: 9. Germline-derived CDR1 and CDR2 are MGHRA and YSYEKL. The CDR3 has 15 residues. CDR3: CASSQVDYRGSIQYF. CDR3 sequence (DNA): TGCGCCAGCAGCCAAGTCGACTACAGGGGATCCATTCAGTACTTC.

Only one count was recorded for this clonotype. The chain links TRBV4-2 to TRBJ2-1; weak D call: TRBD2 (6 bases). This CDR3 is built from 15 residues. CDR1 is LGHNA, CDR2 YNFKEQ, per germline. Trimming stripped 2 bases from V and 7 bases from J, with 15 bases between. The CDR3 is CASSQSYNSGNEQFF. The CDR3 region has the DNA TGTGCCAGCAGCCAATCCTATAACAGCGGGAATGAGCAGTTCTTC.

A remark on this clonotype: The junction departs from the called germline gene at one end, perhaps through a read error. V usage is TRBV12-3 or TRBV12-4 and J usage is TRBJ2-3, with D possibly being TRBD1 (6 bases). This CDR3 is built from 14 residues. CDR3 residues: CASQGRVRTDTQYF. CDR3 in DNA: TGTGCTTCACAGGGCAGAGTGAGAACAGATACGCAATATTTT.